A selection of T cell receptor beta chains follows, all from one sample in a study of immune evolution from preneoplasia to lung adenocarcinoma. Measured with immunoSEQ multiplex PCR; TCRdb has only the in-frame clones, and not every one. The table lists fewer than 6,500 clones, roughly 73% of them singletons, with roughly 9.8% in the top ten. Specimen: FFPE lung adenocarcinoma in situ tissue. These receptors were obtained from a donor older than 65 with lung adenocarcinoma. Both conserved end residues are part of each CDR3. Fields, in order: V gene, J gene, D gene, clone size, CDR3 protein, CDR3 DNA. A D gene is named only where the DNA matches it firmly. Rows give clone size only sometimes, using once, few, many, or a class for an expanded clone.

>TRBV6-6|TRBJ1-1|.|few
CASSSRGDEAFF
TGTGCCAGCAGTTCCCGGGGAGATGAAGCTTTCTTT
>TRBV6-5|TRBJ2-3|TRBD1|.
CASSPKDRGADTQYF
TGTGCCAGCAGCCCGAAGGACAGGGGGGCAGATACGCAGTATTTT
>TRBV16|TRBJ1-3|.|.
CASSQLSSGNTIYF
TGTGCCAGCAGCCAACTCAGCTCTGGAAACACCATATATTTT
>TRBV5-5|TRBJ2-5|TRBD1|few
CASSQGVEETQYF
TGTGCCAGCAGTCAGGGGGTGGAAGAGACCCAGTACTTC
>TRBV4-1|TRBJ2-3|.|.
CASSQDKRGTDTQYF
TGCGCCAGCAGCCAAGATAAACGGGGCACAGATACGCAGTATTTT
>TRBV7-9|TRBJ1-1|.|.
CASSLGQGRAAFF
TGTGCCAGCAGCTTGGGTCAGGGAAGGGCGGCTTTCTTT
>TRBV6-5|TRBJ1-5|.|few
CASSLGPPQPQHF
TGTGCCAGCAGCTTGGGACCGCCTCAGCCCCAGCATTTT
>TRBV29-1|TRBJ2-7|.|.
CSVEDPRTQFRGSEQYF
TGCAGCGTTGAAGACCCCAGGACCCAGTTTCGGGGGAGCGAGCAGTACTTC
>TRBV6-1|TRBJ1-2|.|.
CASSENRGGRDGYTF
TGTGCCAGCAGTGAGAACCGGGGGGGCCGCGATGGCTACACCTTC
>TRBV5-6|TRBJ2-3|TRBD1|.
CASSPGQGSHTQYF
TGTGCCAGCAGCCCGGGACAGGGCTCACATACGCAGTATTTT
>TRBV7-8|TRBJ2-7|.|.
CASSFGQQSEQYF
TGTGCCAGCAGCTTTGGCCAGCAATCCGAGCAGTACTTC
>TRBV6-1|TRBJ2-1|.|.
CASSDLGFEQFF
TGTGCCAGCAGTGATTTAGGATTTGAGCAGTTCTTC
>TRBV5-6|TRBJ2-7|.|few
CASSLGVKQYF
TGTGCCAGCAGCTTAGGGGTGAAGCAGTACTTC
>TRBV11-1|TRBJ1-2|TRBD1|once
CASSWRGTDGNGYTF
TGTGCCAGCAGCTGGAGGGGGACAGACGGGAATGGCTACACCTTC
>TRBV7-3|TRBJ2-1|TRBD2|.
CASSSRGLAGRNEQFF
TGTGCCAGCAGCTCACGGGGACTAGCGGGACGAAATGAGCAGTTCTTC
>TRBV5-6|TRBJ1-1|.|.
CASSLNGAGLLNTEAFF
TGTGCCAGCAGCTTGAATGGAGCAGGCCTCTTGAACACTGAAGCTTTCTTT
>TRBV9|TRBJ2-2|.|.
CASSPRRAGGFTGELFF
TGTGCCAGCAGCCCTCGCCGGGCAGGGGGGTTCACCGGGGAGCTGTTTTTT
>TRBV28|TRBJ1-2|.|.
CASSPVRGYYGYTF
TGTGCCAGCAGTCCGGTTCGGGGGTACTATGGCTACACCTTC
>TRBV14|TRBJ2-3|TRBD2|.
CASSPLAGHTSTDTQYF
TGTGCCAGCAGCCCGTTAGCGGGGCATACTAGCACAGATACGCAGTATTTT
>TRBV7-3|TRBJ1-3|TRBD1|.
CASSLSGGFGNTIYF
TGTGCCAGCAGCTTGTCAGGGGGGTTTGGAAACACCATATATTTT
>TRBV5-1|TRBJ2-3|.|.
CASSRLEPSTDTQYF
TGCGCCAGCAGCAGACTAGAACCTAGCACAGATACGCAGTATTTT
>TRBV7-3|TRBJ2-1|TRBD1|.
CASSLFGTGRGDEQFF
TGTGCCAGCAGCTTATTCGGGACAGGGAGGGGCGATGAGCAGTTCTTC
>TRBV14|TRBJ2-7|.|.
CASSQGTPNSYEQYF
TGTGCCAGCAGCCAAGGGACACCTAACTCCTACGAGCAGTACTTC
>TRBV27|TRBJ2-5|.|.
CASSVRRRETQYF
TGTGCCAGCAGTGTCCGAAGGAGAGAGACCCAGTACTTC
>TRBV28|TRBJ1-5|.|.
CASSFTGITQPQHF
TGTGCCAGCAGTTTCACAGGGATTACCCAGCCCCAGCATTTT
>TRBV30|TRBJ1-4|.|few
CAWSKGVNGKLFF
TGTGCCTGGAGTAAAGGGGTTAATGGGAAACTGTTTTTT
>TRBV5-6|TRBJ2-3|.|.
CASSFDRTGTDTQYF
TGTGCCAGCAGCTTCGACCGAACTGGCACAGATACGCAGTATTTT
>TRBV18|TRBJ2-3|.|.
CASSPQPASPLRTDTQYF
TGTGCCAGCTCACCCCAGCCCGCTAGCCCCCTGAGGACAGATACGCAGTATTTT
>TRBV5-1|TRBJ1-4|.|.
CASSYTEGGNEKLFF
TGCGCCAGCAGCTATACCGAGGGGGGGAATGAAAAACTGTTTTTT
>TRBV19|TRBJ2-7|TRBD1|.
CASSILTGQGSNEQYF
TGTGCCAGTAGTATATTGACGGGACAGGGGTCCAACGAGCAGTACTTC
>TRBV27|TRBJ2-1|TRBD1|few
CASSRDRGYYNEQFF
TGTGCCAGCAGTCGGGACAGGGGTTACTACAATGAGCAGTTCTTC
>TRBV5-1|TRBJ1-3|.|few
CASSLRYLFSGNTIYF
TGCGCCAGCAGCTTGAGGTATTTATTCTCTGGAAACACCATATATTTT
>TRBV29-1|TRBJ2-1|TRBD1|.
CSVEGGQGFYNEQFF
TGCAGCGTTGAAGGGGGACAGGGATTTTACAATGAGCAGTTCTTC
>TRBV19|TRBJ1-2|.|.
CASRRTADQTYGYTF
TGTGCCAGTCGTAGGACAGCGGACCAGACTTATGGCTACACCTTC
>TRBV9|TRBJ1-3|TRBD1|once
CASTWGQSSGDTIYF
TGTGCCAGCACCTGGGGACAGTCCTCTGGAGACACCATATATTTT
>TRBV15|TRBJ1-2|TRBD1|.
CATSRADRVDGYTF
TGTGCCACCAGCAGAGCGGACAGGGTGGATGGCTACACCTTC
>TRBV30|TRBJ1-3|TRBD1|.
CAFDRGLFSGNTIYF
TGTGCCTTTGACAGGGGCCTTTTCTCTGGAAACACCATATATTTT
>TRBV2|TRBJ2-1|.|.
CASSPRLSYNEQFF
TGTGCCAGCAGTCCACGGCTTTCCTACAATGAGCAGTTCTTC
>TRBV7-2|TRBJ2-7|TRBD2|once
CASSLGLAGVGEQYF
TGTGCCAGCAGCTTAGGGCTAGCGGGAGTGGGCGAGCAGTACTTC
>TRBV28|TRBJ1-6|.|.
CASSFDSPLHF
TGTGCCAGCAGTTTTGATTCACCCCTCCACTTT
>TRBV5-1|TRBJ2-3|.|.
CASSLGGMGQITDTQYF
TGCGCCAGCAGCTTGGGAGGAATGGGCCAGATCACAGATACGCAGTATTTT
>TRBV29-1|TRBJ2-3|.|.
CSVASRGTDTQYF
TGCAGCGTTGCCAGTCGCGGCACAGATACGCAGTATTTT
>TRBV19|TRBJ2-7|.|.
CASSPLTDQPPYEQYF
TGTGCCAGTAGTCCCCTGACAGATCAACCGCCCTACGAGCAGTACTTC
>TRBV7-9|TRBJ1-5|.|.
CASSLFDSNQPQHF
TGTGCCAGCAGCTTATTCGACAGCAATCAGCCCCAGCATTTT
>TRBV30|TRBJ2-3|.|.
CAWDRIPDTQYF
TGTGCCTGGGACAGGATCCCAGATACGCAGTATTTT